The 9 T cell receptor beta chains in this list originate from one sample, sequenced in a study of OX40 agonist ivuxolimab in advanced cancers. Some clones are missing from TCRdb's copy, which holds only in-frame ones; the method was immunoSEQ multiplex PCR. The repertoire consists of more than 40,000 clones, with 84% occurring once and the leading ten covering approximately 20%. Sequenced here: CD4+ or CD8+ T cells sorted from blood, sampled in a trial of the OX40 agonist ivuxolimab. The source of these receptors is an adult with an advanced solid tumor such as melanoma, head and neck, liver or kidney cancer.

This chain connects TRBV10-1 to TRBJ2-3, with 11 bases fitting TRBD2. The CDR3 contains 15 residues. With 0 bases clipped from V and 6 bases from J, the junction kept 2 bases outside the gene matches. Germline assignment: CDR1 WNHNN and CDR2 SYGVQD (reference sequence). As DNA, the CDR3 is TGCGCCAGCAGTGAGTCCCTAGCGGGAGGTGATACGCAGTATTTT. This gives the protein CASSESLAGGDTQYF.

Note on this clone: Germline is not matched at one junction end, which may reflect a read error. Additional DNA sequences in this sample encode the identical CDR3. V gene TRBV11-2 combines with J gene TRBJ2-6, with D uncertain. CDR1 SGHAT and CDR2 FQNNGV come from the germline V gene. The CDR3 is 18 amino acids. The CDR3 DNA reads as TGTGCCAGCAGCATGACATGCAAGCAACAAAGTCGGGCCAACGTCTTGACTTTC. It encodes CASSMTCKQQSRANVLTF.

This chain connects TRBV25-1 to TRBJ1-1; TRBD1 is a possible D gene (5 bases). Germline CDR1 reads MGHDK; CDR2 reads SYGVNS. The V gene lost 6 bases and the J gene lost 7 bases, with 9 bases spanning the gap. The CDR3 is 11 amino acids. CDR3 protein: CASSLGLEAFF. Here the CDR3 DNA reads TGTGCCAGCAGCCTGGGACTTGAAGCTTTCTTT. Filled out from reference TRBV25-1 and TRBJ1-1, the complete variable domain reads EADIYQTPRYLVIGTGKKITLECSQTMGHDKMYWYQQDPGMELHLIHYSYGVNSTEKGDLSSESTVSRIRTEHFPLTLESARPSHTSQYLCASSLGLEAFFGQGTRLTVV.

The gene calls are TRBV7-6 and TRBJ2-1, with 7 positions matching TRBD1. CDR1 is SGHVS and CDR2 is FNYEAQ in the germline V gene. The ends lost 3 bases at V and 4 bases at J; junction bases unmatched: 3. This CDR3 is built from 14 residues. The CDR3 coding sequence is TGTGCCAGCAGCTTCGGACAGGCTTACAATGAGCAGTTCTTC. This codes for CASSFGQAYNEQFF.

CDR3 coding DNA: TGTGCCAGTAGTTCGAGCATAAACGGGGAGCTGTTTTTT. It codes for CASSSSINGELFF. This rearrangement joins TRBV19 to TRBJ2-2; no clear D gene. Trimming pared 5 bases from V and 7 bases from J, leaving 11 bases between. This CDR3 contains 13 residues. CDR1 and CDR2 (germline): LNHDA, SQIVND (reference sequence).

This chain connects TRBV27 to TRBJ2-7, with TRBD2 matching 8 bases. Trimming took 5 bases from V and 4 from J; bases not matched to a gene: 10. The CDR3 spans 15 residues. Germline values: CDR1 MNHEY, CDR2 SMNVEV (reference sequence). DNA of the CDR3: TGTGCCAGCAGTCGCGGGGGGCGGGAGAGGTACGAGCAGTACTTC. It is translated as CASSRGGRERYEQYF.

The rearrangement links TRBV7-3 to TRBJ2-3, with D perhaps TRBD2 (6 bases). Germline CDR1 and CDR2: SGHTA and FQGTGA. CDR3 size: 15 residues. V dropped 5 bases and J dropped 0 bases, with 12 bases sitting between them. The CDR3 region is CASSISGPSTDTQYF. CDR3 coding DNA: TGTGCCAGCAGCATAAGCGGGCCTAGCACAGATACGCAGTATTTT.

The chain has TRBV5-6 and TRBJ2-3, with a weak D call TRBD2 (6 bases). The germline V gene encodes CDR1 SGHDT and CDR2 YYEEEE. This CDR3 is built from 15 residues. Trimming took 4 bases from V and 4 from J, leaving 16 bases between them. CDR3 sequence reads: CASSLPGGISDTQYF. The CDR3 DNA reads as TGTGCCAGCAGCCTCCCGGGCGGGATCTCAGATACGCAGTATTTT.

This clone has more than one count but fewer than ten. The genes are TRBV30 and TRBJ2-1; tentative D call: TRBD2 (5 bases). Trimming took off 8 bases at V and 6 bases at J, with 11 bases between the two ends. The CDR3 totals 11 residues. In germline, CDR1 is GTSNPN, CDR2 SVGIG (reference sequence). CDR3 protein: CAGREGNEQFF. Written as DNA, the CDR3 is TGTGCCGGCCGGGAAGGCAATGAGCAGTTCTTC. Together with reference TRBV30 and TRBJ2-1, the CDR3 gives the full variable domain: SQTIHQWPATLVQPVGSPLSLECTVEGTSNPNLYWYRQAAGRGLQLLFYSVGIGQISSEVPQNLSASRPQDRQFILSSKKLLLSDSGFYLCAGREGNEQFFGPGTRLTVL.